This T cell receptor (beta chain) is from a study of T cell responses to AZD1222 COVID-19 vaccine. A note on this clone: What it binds is unknown.

Measured with immunoSEQ multiplex PCR; TCRdb has only the in-frame clones, and not every one. The sample holds around 180,000 clones, around 90% seen once. Study-level findings and limits: Compared with day 0, the breadth and depth of the Spike-specific TCR repertoire rose significantly after two doses of AZD1222. Females outnumbered males among donors, who were mostly white British; clonal diversity was possibly underestimated.

J gave up 5 bases and V 5 bases, and 7 bases lay outside the gene matches. Germline V CDR1 and CDR2: SGHTA, FQGNSA. The length of the CDR3 is 15 residues. Second doses that came at about 4 or about 12 weeks were put together. The chain recombines TRBV7-2 with TRBJ1-3; 9 nucleotides align to TRBD1. This clonotype was obtained from an adult who received the AZD1222 COVID-19 vaccine. This specimen consisted of peripheral blood, obtained 28 days after the second AZD1222 dose. The chain's CDR3 is CASSKTGTGRNTIYF. The DNA for the CDR3 is TGTGCCAGCAGCAAAACCGGGACAGGGAGAAACACCATATATTTT.